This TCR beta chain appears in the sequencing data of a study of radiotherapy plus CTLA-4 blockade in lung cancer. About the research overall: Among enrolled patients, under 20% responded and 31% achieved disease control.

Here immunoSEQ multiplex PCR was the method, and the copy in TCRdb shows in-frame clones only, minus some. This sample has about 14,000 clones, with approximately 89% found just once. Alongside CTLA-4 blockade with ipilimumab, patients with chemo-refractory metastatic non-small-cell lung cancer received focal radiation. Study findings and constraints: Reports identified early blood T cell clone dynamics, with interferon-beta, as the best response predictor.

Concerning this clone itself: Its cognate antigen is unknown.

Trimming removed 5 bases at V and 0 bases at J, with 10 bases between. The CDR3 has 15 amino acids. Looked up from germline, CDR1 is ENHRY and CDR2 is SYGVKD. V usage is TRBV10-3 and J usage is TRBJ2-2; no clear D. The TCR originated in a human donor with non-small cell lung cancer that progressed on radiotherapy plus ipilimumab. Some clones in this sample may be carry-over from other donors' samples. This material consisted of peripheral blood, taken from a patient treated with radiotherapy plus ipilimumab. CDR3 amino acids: CAISPITTNTGELFF. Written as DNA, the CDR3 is TGTGCCATCAGTCCGATTACTACGAACACCGGGGAGCTGTTTTTT.